A selection of T cell receptor beta chains follows, all from one sample in a study of identical twins. TCRdb re-called the 5' RACE reads through MiXCR, storing one row per CDR3 protein. Counted here are 200,000 or so distinct CDR3 sequences, around 8% occurring once; the ten biggest clones make up less than 2.5%. These same data were also listed under a study on yellow fever vaccine responses in identical twins.

Sequencing was done on a sample of memory (CD45RO+) T cells sorted from blood. These receptors all stem from a woman younger than 35 in good health. Both conserved end residues are part of each CDR3. D genes are given only for firm matches. Clone size is stated in some rows and not others, as once, few, many or a class when expanded.

clone_size j_call v_call d_call cdr3_aa cdr3_nt
few TRBJ2-3 TRBV30 TRBD2 CAHDGGGRTDTQYF TGTGCCCACGATGGCGGGGGTCGGACAGATACGCAGTATTTT
NA TRBJ2-5 TRBV5-1 NA CASGPGQGRGETQYF TGCGCCAGCGGCCCCGGGCAGGGCCGGGGGGAGACCCAGTACTTC
NA TRBJ2-2 TRBV29-1 NA CSPGELFF TGCAGCCCCGGGGAGCTGTTTTTT
many TRBJ2-1 TRBV6-6 NA CAAGALYNEQFF TGTGCCGCGGGGGCACTCTACAATGAGCAGTTCTTC
few TRBJ2-3 TRBV9 TRBD2 CASSPGAGGQSDTQYF TGTGCCAGCAGCCCCGGAGCGGGGGGGCAGTCAGATACGCAGTATTTT
many TRBJ2-2 TRBV5-1 TRBD1 CASSGQESTGELFF TGCGCCAGCAGTGGACAGGAGAGTACCGGGGAGCTGTTTTTT
few TRBJ2-7 TRBV20-1 TRBD1 CSARNAGTADYEQYF TGCAGTGCTAGAAATGCCGGGACAGCTGACTACGAGCAGTACTTC
many TRBJ2-3 TRBV10-3 NA CAISESLGLATDTQYF TGTGCCATCAGTGAGTCGCTGGGTTTGGCCACAGATACGCAGTATTTT
NA TRBJ2-3 TRBV6-1 NA CASSENGARTDTQCF TGTGCCAGCAGTGAAAACGGGGCGCGGACAGATACGCAGTGTTTT
NA TRBJ1-6 TRBV3-1 TRBD1 CASSHHWGQKNSPLHF TGTGCCAGCAGCCATCACTGGGGACAGAAGAATTCACCCCTCCACTTT
few TRBJ2-1 TRBV7-8 NA CASSRTTGRNEQFF TGTGCCAGCAGCAGAACTACAGGGCGAAATGAGCAGTTCTTC
NA TRBJ2-7 TRBV20-1 TRBD2 CSARGGDPYEQYF TGCAGTGCTAGGGGGGGGGACCCCTACGAGCAGTACTTC
NA TRBJ2-4 TRBV20-1 NA CSASGSVAAKNIQYF TGCAGTGCTAGCGGATCGGTCGCAGCCAAAAACATTCAGTACTTC
many TRBJ2-2 TRBV6-2/TRBV6-3 NA CASSYKVPGELFF TGTGCCAGCAGTTACAAAGTCCCCGGGGAGCTGTTTTTT
few TRBJ2-7 TRBV7-9 NA CASSLRPGVGEQYF TGTGCCAGCAGCTTACGCCCGGGGGTGGGCGAGCAGTACTTC
NA TRBJ2-5 TRBV28 TRBD2 CASKPSGIGFGETQYF TGTGCCAGCAAACCTAGCGGGATAGGTTTTGGTGAGACCCAGTACTTC
NA TRBJ2-1 TRBV7-6 TRBD2 CASSSIAGGSYNEQFF TGTGCCAGCAGCTCAATAGCGGGAGGTTCCTACAATGAGCAGTTCTTC
few TRBJ2-5 TRBV6-1 NA CASSEAYRGETQYF TGTGCCAGCAGTGAAGCTTACAGAGGAGAGACCCAGTACTTC
NA TRBJ2-6 TRBV3-1 TRBD1 CTSSQVVRGLGYGANVLTF TGTACCAGCAGCCAAGTTGTAAGGGGGCTCGGGTACGGGGCCAACGTCCTGACTTTC
few TRBJ2-7 TRBV2 NA CASRTYGNEQYF TGTGCCAGCAGGACGTACGGGAACGAGCAGTACTTC
many TRBJ2-2 TRBV29-1 TRBD1 CSIKTGVNTGELFF TGCAGCATAAAGACAGGGGTGAACACCGGGGAGCTGTTTTTT
few TRBJ1-2 TRBV11-2 NA CASSPGQFGYTF TGTGCCAGCAGCCCCGGACAGTTTGGCTACACCTTC
few TRBJ1-6 TRBV5-1 NA CAIKPGHHQYRNSPLHF TGCGCCATCAAACCGGGACACCATCAATATAGGAATTCACCCCTCCACTTT
NA TRBJ2-7 TRBV6-5 NA CASSKSLYEQYF TGTGCCAGCAGTAAGAGTCTGTACGAGCAGTACTTC
many TRBJ2-2 TRBV29-1 NA CSATRQATGELFF TGCAGCGCAACTCGACAGGCCACCGGGGAGCTGTTTTTT
NA TRBJ2-5 TRBV28 TRBD2 CLTSGSLRETQYF TGCCTTACTAGCGGGAGTTTACGTGAGACCCAGTACTTC
many TRBJ1-1 TRBV10-3 NA CAISESPIRRKPEAFF TGTGCCATCAGTGAGTCCCCAATAAGACGTAAGCCTGAAGCTTTCTTT
NA TRBJ2-1 TRBV4-2 TRBD2 CASSQEQAGGPTLQFF TGTGCCAGCAGCCAAGAACAAGCGGGAGGGCCCACGCTGCAGTTCTTC
NA TRBJ2-1 TRBV29-1 TRBD1 CSVARGKNEQFF TGCAGCGTTGCCAGGGGGAAGAATGAGCAGTTCTTC
many TRBJ2-1 TRBV5-1 NA CASSQEPSSYNEQFF TGCGCCAGCAGCCAGGAGCCTAGCTCCTACAATGAGCAGTTCTTC
few TRBJ2-1 TRBV11-2 NA CASSSPCPLVLLGGSYNEQFF TGTGCCAGCAGCAGCCCCTGTCCCTTGGTGCTGCTGGGGGGCTCCTACAATGAGCAGTTCTTC
few TRBJ1-1 TRBV20-1 NA CSASAGNTEAFF TGCAGTGCTTCGGCTGGGAACACTGAAGCTTTCTTT
many TRBJ2-7 TRBV12-3/TRBV12-4 TRBD1 CASSRDRGYEQYF TGTGCCAGTTCCCGGGACAGGGGATACGAGCAGTACTTC
few TRBJ2-1 TRBV20-1 TRBD2 CSASGAPGLAVYNEQFF TGCAGTGCTAGCGGGGCCCCGGGACTAGCGGTCTACAATGAGCAGTTCTTC
NA TRBJ1-2 TRBV2 TRBD1 CASSNGQGGGYTF TGTGCCAGCAGTAACGGACAGGGCGGAGGCTACACCTTC